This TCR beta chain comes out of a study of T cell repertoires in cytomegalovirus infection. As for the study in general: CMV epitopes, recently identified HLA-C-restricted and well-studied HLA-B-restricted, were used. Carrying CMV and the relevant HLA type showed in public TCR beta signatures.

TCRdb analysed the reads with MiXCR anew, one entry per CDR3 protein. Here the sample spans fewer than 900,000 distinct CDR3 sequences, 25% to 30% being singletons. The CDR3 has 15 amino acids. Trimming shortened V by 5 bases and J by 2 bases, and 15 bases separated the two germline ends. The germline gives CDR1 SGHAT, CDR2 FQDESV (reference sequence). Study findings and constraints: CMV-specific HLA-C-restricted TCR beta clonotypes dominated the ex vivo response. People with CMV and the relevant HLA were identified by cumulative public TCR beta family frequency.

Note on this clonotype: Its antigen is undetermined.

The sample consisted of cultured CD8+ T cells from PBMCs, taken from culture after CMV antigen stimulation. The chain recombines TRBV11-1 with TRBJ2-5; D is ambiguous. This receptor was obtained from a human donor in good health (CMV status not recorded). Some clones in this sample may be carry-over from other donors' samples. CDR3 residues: CASSPKVFLQETQYF. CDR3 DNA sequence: TGTGCCAGCAGCCCCAAGGTCTTCTTACAAGAGACCCAGTACTTC.